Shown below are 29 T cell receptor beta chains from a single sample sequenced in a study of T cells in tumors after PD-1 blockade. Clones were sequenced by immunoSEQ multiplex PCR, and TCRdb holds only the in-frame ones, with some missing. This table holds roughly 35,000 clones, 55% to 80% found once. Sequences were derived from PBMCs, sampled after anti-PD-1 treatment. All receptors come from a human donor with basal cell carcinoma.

The CDR3 protein is CASSARQGSSYEQYF. The CDR3 nucleotides are TGTGCCAGCAGCGCCCGACAGGGAAGCTCCTACGAGCAGTACTTC. This chain joins TRBV14 and TRBJ2-7, with 7 bases that match TRBD1. The junction had 7 bases not matched to a gene; V was cut back by 5 bases and J by 0 bases. CDR3 length equals 15 residues. Germline CDR1 reads SGHDN; CDR2 reads FVKESK.

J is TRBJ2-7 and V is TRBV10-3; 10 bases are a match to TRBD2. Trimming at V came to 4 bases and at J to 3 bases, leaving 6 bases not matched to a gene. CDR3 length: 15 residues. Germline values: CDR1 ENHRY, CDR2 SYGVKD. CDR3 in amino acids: CAISAPWTSGYEQYF. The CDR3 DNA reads TGTGCCATCAGTGCGCCGTGGACTAGCGGCTACGAGCAGTACTTC.

The CDR3 nucleotides are TGTGCCAGCAGCTTAGGCAGGGTCGAGAGCAATGAGCAGTTCTTC. It translates to CASSLGRVESNEQFF. The chain has TRBV7-6 and TRBJ2-1; D is possibly TRBD1 (5 bases). CDR3 size: 15 residues. CDR1 and CDR2 from the germline V gene are SGHVS and FNYEAQ. Trimming removed 1 base at V and 6 bases at J, with 13 bases between.

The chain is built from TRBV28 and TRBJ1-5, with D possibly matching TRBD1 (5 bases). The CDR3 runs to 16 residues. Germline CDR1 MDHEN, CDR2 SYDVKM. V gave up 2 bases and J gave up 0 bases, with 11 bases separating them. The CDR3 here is CASSLPGWGSNQPQHF. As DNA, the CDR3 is TGTGCCAGCAGTTTACCAGGGTGGGGTAGCAATCAGCCCCAGCATTTT.

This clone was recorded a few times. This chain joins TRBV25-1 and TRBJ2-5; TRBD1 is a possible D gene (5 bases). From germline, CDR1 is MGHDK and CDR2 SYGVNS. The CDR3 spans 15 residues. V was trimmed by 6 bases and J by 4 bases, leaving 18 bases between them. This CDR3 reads CASRDTSTAGETQYF. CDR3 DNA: TGTGCCAGCAGGGACACGTCAACGGCCGGAGAGACCCAGTACTTC.

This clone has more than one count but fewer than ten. The CDR3 region has the DNA TGTGCCAGCAACATTGAGGCAGACCAATCAGCCCAGCATTTT. As protein: CASNIEADQSAQHF. The chain links TRBV6-5 to TRBJ1-5; D is undetermined. The CDR3 length is 14 residues. Germline-derived CDR1 and CDR2 are MNHEY and SVGAGI. Trimming left V 7 bases short and J 11 bases short, with 21 bases between.

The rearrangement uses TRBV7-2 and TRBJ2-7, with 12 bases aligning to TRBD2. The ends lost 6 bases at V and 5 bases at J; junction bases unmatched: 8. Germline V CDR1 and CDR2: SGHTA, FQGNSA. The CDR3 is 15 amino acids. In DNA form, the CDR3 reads TGTGCCAGCAGTCTCGTTACTAGCGGGAGGAACGAGCAGTACTTC. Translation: CASSLVTSGRNEQYF.

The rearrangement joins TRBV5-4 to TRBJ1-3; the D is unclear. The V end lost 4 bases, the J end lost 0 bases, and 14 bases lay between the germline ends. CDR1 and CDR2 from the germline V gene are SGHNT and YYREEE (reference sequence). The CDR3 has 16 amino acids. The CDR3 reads CASSTRTESSGNTIYF. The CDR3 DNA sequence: TGTGCCAGCAGCACCAGGACCGAGAGCTCTGGAAACACCATATATTTT.

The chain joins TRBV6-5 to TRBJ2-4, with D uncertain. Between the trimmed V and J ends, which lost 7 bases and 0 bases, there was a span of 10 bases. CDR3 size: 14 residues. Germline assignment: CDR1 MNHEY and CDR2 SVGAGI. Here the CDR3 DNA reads TGTGCCAGCAAAGAGGAGCTAGCCAAAAACATTCAGTACTTC. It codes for CASKEELAKNIQYF.

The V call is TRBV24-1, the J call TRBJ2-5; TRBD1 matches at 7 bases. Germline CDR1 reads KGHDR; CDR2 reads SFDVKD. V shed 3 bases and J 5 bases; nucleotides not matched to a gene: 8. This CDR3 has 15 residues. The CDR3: CATSDRKGAGETQYF. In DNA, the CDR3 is TGTGCCACCAGTGATCGAAAGGGGGCAGGTGAGACCCAGTACTTC.

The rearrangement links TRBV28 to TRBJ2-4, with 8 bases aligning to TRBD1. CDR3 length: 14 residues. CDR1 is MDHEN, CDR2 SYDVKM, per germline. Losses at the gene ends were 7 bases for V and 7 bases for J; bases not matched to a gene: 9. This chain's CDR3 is CASKPDRVGNIQYF. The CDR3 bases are TGTGCCAGCAAGCCGGACAGGGTTGGCAACATTCAGTACTTC.

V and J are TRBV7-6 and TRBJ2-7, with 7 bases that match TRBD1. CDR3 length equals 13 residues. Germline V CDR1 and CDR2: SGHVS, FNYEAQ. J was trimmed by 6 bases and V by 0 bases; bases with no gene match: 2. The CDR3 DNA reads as TGTGCCAGCAGCTTAGCGACAGGGACCGAGCAGTACTTC. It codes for CASSLATGTEQYF.

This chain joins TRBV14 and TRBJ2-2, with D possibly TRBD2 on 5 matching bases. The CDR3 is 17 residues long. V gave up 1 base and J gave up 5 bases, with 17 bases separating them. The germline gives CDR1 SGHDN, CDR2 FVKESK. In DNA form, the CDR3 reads TGTGCCAGCAGCCAAGTCCCCCCGACAAGCGGTACCGGGGAGCTGTTTTTT. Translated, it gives CASSQVPPTSGTGELFF. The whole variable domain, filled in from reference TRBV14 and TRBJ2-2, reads EAGVTQFPSHSVIEKGQTVTLRCDPISGHDNLYWYRRVMGKEIKFLLHFVKESKQDESGMPNNRFLAERTGGTYSTLKVQPAELEDSGVYFCASSQVPPTSGTGELFFGEGSRLTVL.

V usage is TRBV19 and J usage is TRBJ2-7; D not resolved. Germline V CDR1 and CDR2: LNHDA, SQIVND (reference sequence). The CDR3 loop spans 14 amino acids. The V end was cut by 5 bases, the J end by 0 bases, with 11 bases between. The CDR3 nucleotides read TGTGCCAGTAGTCATGCCGGAAGCTCCTACGAGCAGTACTTC. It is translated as CASSHAGSSYEQYF. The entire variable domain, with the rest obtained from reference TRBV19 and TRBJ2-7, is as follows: DGGITQSPKYLFRKEGQNVTLSCEQNLNHDAMYWYRQDPGQGLRLIYYSQIVNDFQKGDIAEGYSVSREKKESFPLTVTSAQKNPTAFYLCASSHAGSSYEQYFGPGTRLTVT.

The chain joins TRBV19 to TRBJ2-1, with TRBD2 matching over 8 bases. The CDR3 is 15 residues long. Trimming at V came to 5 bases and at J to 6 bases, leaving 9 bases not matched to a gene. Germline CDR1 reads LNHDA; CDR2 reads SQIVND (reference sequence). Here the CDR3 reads CASSPSGRGFNEQFF. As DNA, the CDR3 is TGTGCCAGTAGTCCCAGCGGGAGAGGGTTCAATGAGCAGTTCTTC.

CDR3 sequence reads: CASSQGTPYEQYF. The CDR3 nucleotides read TGTGCCAGCAGCCAGGGGACCCCCTACGAGCAGTACTTC. V is TRBV6-5 and J is TRBJ2-7, with a possible D match to TRBD1 (6 bases). Germline V lookup: CDR1 MNHEY, CDR2 SVGAGI. The CDR3 runs to 13 residues. V was shortened by 6 bases and J by 2 bases, with 11 bases between the two germline ends.

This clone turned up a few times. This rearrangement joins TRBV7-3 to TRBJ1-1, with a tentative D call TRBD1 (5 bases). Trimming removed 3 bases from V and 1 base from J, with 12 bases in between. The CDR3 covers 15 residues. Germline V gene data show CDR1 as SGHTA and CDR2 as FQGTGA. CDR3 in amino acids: CASSFSGGENTEAFF. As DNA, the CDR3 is TGTGCCAGCAGCTTCTCCGGGGGGGAGAACACTGAAGCTTTCTTT.

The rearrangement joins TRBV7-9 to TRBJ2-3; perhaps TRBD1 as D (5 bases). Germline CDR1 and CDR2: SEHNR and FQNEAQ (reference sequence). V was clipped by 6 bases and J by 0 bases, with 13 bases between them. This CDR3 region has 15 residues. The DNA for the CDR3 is TGTGCCAGCAGTTACAGGAGTGCGAGCACAGATACGCAGTATTTT. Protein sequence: CASSYRSASTDTQYF.

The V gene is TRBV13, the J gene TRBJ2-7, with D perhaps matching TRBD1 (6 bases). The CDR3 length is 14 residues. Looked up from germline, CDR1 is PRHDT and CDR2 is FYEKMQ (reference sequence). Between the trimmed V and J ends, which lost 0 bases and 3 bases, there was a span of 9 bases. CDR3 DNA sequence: TGTGCCAGCAGCTTAGGACAGGGTCTCTACGAGCAGTACTTC. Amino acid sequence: CASSLGQGLYEQYF.

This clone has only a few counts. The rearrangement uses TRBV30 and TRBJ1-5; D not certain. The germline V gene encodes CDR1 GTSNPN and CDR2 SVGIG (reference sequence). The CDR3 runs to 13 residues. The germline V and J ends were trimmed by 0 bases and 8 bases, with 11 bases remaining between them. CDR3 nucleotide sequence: TGTGCCTGGAGTGTCGGGCCCGGGGAGCCCCAGCATTTT. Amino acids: CAWSVGPGEPQHF.

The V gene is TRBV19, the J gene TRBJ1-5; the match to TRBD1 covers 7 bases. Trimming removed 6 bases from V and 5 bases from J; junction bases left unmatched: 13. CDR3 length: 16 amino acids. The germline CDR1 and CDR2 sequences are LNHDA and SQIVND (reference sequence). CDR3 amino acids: CASRGKRTGRDQPQHF. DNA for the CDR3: TGTGCCAGTAGGGGAAAGAGGACAGGTAGGGATCAGCCCCAGCATTTT.

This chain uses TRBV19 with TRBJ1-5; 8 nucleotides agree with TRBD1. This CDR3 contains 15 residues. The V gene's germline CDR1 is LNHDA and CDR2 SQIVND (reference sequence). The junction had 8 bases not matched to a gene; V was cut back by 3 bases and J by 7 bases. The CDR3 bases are TGTGCCAGTAGTATTCCCGGACAGGGAGGACAGCCCCAGCATTTT. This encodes CASSIPGQGGQPQHF.

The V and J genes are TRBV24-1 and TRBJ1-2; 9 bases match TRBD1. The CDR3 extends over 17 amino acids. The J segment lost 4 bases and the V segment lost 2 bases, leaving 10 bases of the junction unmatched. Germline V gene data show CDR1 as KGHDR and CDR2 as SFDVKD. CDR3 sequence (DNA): TGTGCCACCAGTGATTGGGAGGGACAGGGTAATGCCTATGGCTACACCTTC. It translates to CATSDWEGQGNAYGYTF.

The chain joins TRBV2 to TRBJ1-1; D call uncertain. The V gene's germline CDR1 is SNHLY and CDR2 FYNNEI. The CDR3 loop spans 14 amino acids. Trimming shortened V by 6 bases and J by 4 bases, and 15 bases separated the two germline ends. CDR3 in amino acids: CASRPDISTTEAFF. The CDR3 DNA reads TGTGCCAGCAGGCCTGACATTTCGACCACTGAAGCTTTCTTT. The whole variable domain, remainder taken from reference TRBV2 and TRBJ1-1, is EPEVTQTPSHQVTQMGQEVILRCVPISNHLYFYWYRQILGQKVEFLVSFYNNEISEKSEIFDDQFSVERPDGSNFTLKIRSTKLEDSAMYFCASRPDISTTEAFFGQGTRLTVV.

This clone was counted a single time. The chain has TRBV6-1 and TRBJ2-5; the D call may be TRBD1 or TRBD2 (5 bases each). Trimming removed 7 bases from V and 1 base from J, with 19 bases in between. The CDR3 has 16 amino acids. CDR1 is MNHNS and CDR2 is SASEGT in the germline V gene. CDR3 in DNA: TGTGCCAGCAATGATATGAGGGGATGGTCCCAAGAGACCCAGTACTTC. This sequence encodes CASNDMRGWSQETQYF.

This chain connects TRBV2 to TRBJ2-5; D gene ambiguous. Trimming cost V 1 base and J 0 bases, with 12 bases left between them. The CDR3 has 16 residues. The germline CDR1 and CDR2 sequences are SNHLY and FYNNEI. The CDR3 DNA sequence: TGTGCCAGCAGTGAAGATGCGGCAGGTCACCAAGAGACCCAGTACTTC. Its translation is CASSEDAAGHQETQYF.

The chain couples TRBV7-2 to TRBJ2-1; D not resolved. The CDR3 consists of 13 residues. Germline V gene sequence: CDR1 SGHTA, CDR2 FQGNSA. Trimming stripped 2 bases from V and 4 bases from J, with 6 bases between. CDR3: CASSLYPYNEQFF. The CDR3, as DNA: TGTGCCAGCAGCTTATATCCGTACAATGAGCAGTTCTTC. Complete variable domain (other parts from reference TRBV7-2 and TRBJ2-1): GAGVSQSPSNKVTEKGKDVELRCDPISGHTALYWYRQSLGQGLEFLIYFQGNSAPDKSGLPSDRFSAERTGGSVSTLTIQRTQQEDSAVYLCASSLYPYNEQFFGPGTRLTVL.

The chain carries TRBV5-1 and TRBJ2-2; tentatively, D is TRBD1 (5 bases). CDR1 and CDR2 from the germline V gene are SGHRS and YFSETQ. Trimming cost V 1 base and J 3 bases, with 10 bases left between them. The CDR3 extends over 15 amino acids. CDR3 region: CASSLRQGDTGELFF. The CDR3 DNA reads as TGCGCCAGCAGCTTGCGGCAGGGTGACACCGGGGAGCTGTTTTTT.

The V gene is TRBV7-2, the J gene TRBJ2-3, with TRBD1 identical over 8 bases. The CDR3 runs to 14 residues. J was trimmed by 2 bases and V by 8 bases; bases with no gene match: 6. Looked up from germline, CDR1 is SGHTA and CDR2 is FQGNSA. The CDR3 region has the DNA TGTGCCAGCGTCAGGGGGCCTAACACAGATACGCAGTATTTT. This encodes CASVRGPNTDTQYF.